A selection of T cell receptor beta chains follows, all from one sample in a study of beta chain features in type 1 diabetes. Data came from immunoSEQ multiplex PCR; TCRdb stores just in-frame clones and leaves some out. The sample contains 600,000 to 700,000 clones, about an eighth of which appear only once. The sequencing sample was made of naive CD4+ T cells from blood. Every receptor here comes from a man under 40 with type 1 diabetes. Both conserved end residues are part of each CDR3. D genes are given only for firm matches. Clone size appears in some rows only: once, few, many, or a class for an expanded clone.

14	TRBV10-3	TRBJ2-1	NA	many	CAISPPSRLAGQFF	TGTGCCATCAGTCCTCCATCAAGGCTCGCGGGGCAGTTCTTC
13	TRBV6-4	TRBJ2-3	NA	NA	CGSASAHGDTQYF	TGTGGGTCTGCTAGCGCTCATGGAGATACGCAGTATTTT
14	TRBV9	TRBJ2-7	NA	few	CASSVAGTGDEQYF	TGTGCCAGCAGCGTAGCTGGGACGGGGGACGAGCAGTACTTC
16	TRBV5-1	TRBJ2-1	NA	NA	CASSLGAWASYNEQFF	TGCGCCAGCAGCTTGGGGGCCTGGGCCTCCTACAATGAGCAGTTCTTC
14	TRBV6-5	TRBJ1-5	NA	NA	CASSYGTGNQPQHF	TGTGCCAGCAGTTACGGCACAGGAAATCAGCCCCAGCATTTT
14	TRBV29-1	TRBJ2-3	NA	few	CSLYRVLGTDTQYF	TGCAGCCTCTACCGAGTACTGGGCACAGATACGCAGTATTTT
14	TRBV9	TRBJ2-3	NA	few	CASSVVAGTDTQYF	TGTGCCAGCAGCGTAGTAGCGGGCACAGATACGCAGTATTTT
11	TRBV11-3	TRBJ1-2	NA	few	CASSLGDGYTF	TGTGCCAGCAGCTTGGGGGATGGCTACACCTTC
17	TRBV7-2	TRBJ2-3	TRBD2	few	CASSFRGGTRLMDTQYF	TGTGCCAGCAGCTTTAGGGGCGGGACTAGGCTAATGGATACGCAGTATTTT
15	TRBV18	TRBJ2-5	NA	few	CASSPSQGSWETQYF	TGTGCCAGCTCACCATCACAGGGAAGTTGGGAGACCCAGTACTTC
18	TRBV5-1	TRBJ2-1	TRBD2	NA	CASSSYSLSGGAANEQFF	TGCGCCAGCAGCTCCTACTCCCTAAGCGGGGGGGCCGCAAATGAGCAGTTCTTC
14	TRBV5-6	TRBJ1-2	NA	few	CASSLRGQTEGYTF	TGTGCCAGCAGCTTGAGAGGGCAGACAGAGGGCTACACCTTC
17	TRBV4-2	TRBJ1-4	NA	NA	CASSPRGGGITNEKLFF	TGTGCCAGCAGCCCGCGCGGGGGTGGAATAACTAATGAAAAACTGTTTTTT
15	TRBV6-5	TRBJ2-7	TRBD1	few	CASSRQGTGSHEQYF	TGTGCCAGCAGTCGACAGGGGACAGGGTCCCACGAGCAGTACTTC
13	TRBV7-2	TRBJ2-3	NA	NA	CASSLQVTDTQYF	TGTGCCAGCAGCTTACAGGTCACAGATACGCAGTATTTT
14	TRBV5-4	TRBJ2-7	NA	NA	CASSLGQASYEQYF	TGTGCCAGCAGCTTGGGTCAGGCTTCCTACGAGCAGTACTTC
17	TRBV25-1	TRBJ2-1	TRBD1	NA	CASSLKGQGQGRDEQFF	TGTGCCAGCAGTCTGAAAGGCCAAGGACAGGGCCGGGATGAGCAGTTCTTC
11	TRBV9	TRBJ2-3	NA	NA	CASSGAHTQYF	TGTGCCAGCAGCGGGGCCCATACGCAGTATTTT
14	TRBV10-3	TRBJ2-3	TRBD2	NA	CAISGGLVVDTQYF	TGTGCCATCAGTGGGGGACTAGTGGTCGATACGCAGTATTTT
11	TRBV6-6	TRBJ1-5	NA	NA	CASGSGQPQHF	TGTGCCAGCGGCTCAGGGCAGCCCCAGCATTTT
16	TRBV7-9	TRBJ1-6	TRBD1	few	CASSADRAVGNSPLHF	TGTGCCAGCAGCGCAGACAGGGCGGTCGGAAATTCACCCCTCCACTTT
11	TRBV6-5	TRBJ1-1	NA	NA	CASSWGTEAFF	TGTGCCAGCAGTTGGGGGACTGAAGCTTTCTTT
16	TRBV19	TRBJ1-6	NA	few	CASSIYAATGNSPLHF	TGTGCCAGTAGTATTTATGCGGCGACGGGGAATTCACCCCTCCACTTT
11	TRBV29-1	TRBJ1-1	NA	NA	CSASQGNEAFF	TGCAGCGCCTCCCAGGGGAATGAAGCTTTCTTT
15	TRBV27	TRBJ2-3	TRBD2	NA	CASSLKSGGTDTQYF	TGTGCCAGCAGTTTAAAGAGCGGGGGCACAGATACGCAGTATTTT
13	TRBV30	TRBJ1-5	NA	few	CAWSVAGDQPQHF	TGTGCCTGGAGTGTAGCCGGGGATCAGCCCCAGCATTTT
15	TRBV7-9	TRBJ1-1	NA	few	CASSSPTGLNTEAFF	TGTGCCAGCAGCTCCCCGACAGGCCTGAACACTGAAGCTTTCTTT
16	TRBV7-2	TRBJ1-6	TRBD1	NA	CASSLAWRQGNSPLHF	TGTGCCAGCAGCTTAGCTTGGCGACAGGGGAATTCACCCCTCCACTTT
14	TRBV7-9	TRBJ1-2	NA	few	CASIGTPAGYGYTF	TGTGCCAGCATCGGGACACCCGCGGGCTATGGCTACACCTTC
15	TRBV11-2	TRBJ2-5	NA	NA	CASSLLATYQETQYF	TGTGCCAGCAGCTTACTAGCCACCTACCAAGAGACCCAGTACTTC
15	TRBV5-1	TRBJ2-1	NA	NA	CASSLGLSAVAEQFF	TGCGCCAGCAGCTTGGGTCTATCCGCGGTGGCTGAGCAGTTCTTC
15	TRBV4-2	TRBJ1-2	NA	few	CASSPSRDRFYGYTF	TGTGCCAGCAGCCCTTCCAGAGACAGATTCTATGGCTACACCTTC
15	TRBV5-1	TRBJ1-3	TRBD1	few	CASSSGTASGNTIYF	TGCGCCAGCAGCTCCGGGACAGCCTCTGGAAACACCATATATTTT
17	TRBV19	TRBJ1-5	NA	NA	CASSPRGQSYSNQPQHF	TGTGCCAGTAGTCCGCGGGGGCAGTCCTATAGCAATCAGCCCCAGCATTTT
13	TRBV29-1	TRBJ1-1	TRBD1	few	CSVAGQGYTEAFF	TGCAGCGTAGCAGGACAGGGATATACTGAAGCTTTCTTT
13	TRBV29-1	TRBJ2-7	TRBD1	few	CSVETGGSYEQYF	TGCAGCGTTGAGACAGGGGGCTCCTACGAGCAGTACTTC
17	TRBV4-2	TRBJ2-2	NA	NA	CASSQEGLGVTAGELFF	TGTGCCAGCAGCCAAGAGGGCCTAGGGGTAACAGCCGGGGAGCTGTTTTTT
13	TRBV6-6	TRBJ1-6	NA	NA	CASIGQFNSPLHF	TGTGCCAGCATCGGACAGTTTAATTCACCCCTCCACTTT
15	TRBV28	TRBJ2-7	TRBD1	few	CASTDPRTGGWEQYF	TGTGCCAGCACCGACCCCAGGACAGGGGGTTGGGAGCAGTACTTC
14	TRBV9	TRBJ2-5	TRBD2	few	CASSSPGLAGAQYF	TGTGCCAGCAGCTCCCCGGGACTAGCGGGGGCCCAGTACTTC
15	TRBV11-2	TRBJ2-1	NA	NA	CASSPQPGALGEQFF	TGTGCCAGCAGCCCTCAGCCGGGAGCGTTGGGTGAGCAGTTCTTC
15	TRBV7-2	TRBJ2-3	NA	few	CASSFGTPRTDTQYF	TGTGCCAGCAGCTTCGGGACGCCCAGGACAGATACGCAGTATTTT
17	TRBV21-1	TRBJ2-7	NA	NA	CASSLAPRKPAYYEQYF	TGTGCCAGCAGCCTAGCCCCGCGCAAACCCGCCTACTACGAGCAGTACTTC
14	TRBV18	TRBJ1-1	NA	few	CASSTGAGNTEAFF	TGTGCCAGCTCCACGGGAGCGGGAAACACTGAAGCTTTCTTT
17	TRBV7-8	TRBJ2-2	TRBD2	NA	CASSWGLAGANTGELFF	TGTGCCAGCAGCTGGGGACTAGCGGGGGCCAACACCGGGGAGCTGTTTTTT
12	TRBV11-3	TRBJ2-5	NA	few	CASSLVGETQYF	TGTGCCAGCAGCTTAGTGGGGGAGACCCAGTACTTC
17	TRBV5-1	TRBJ2-5	TRBD2	few	CASSLEAWTSGQETQYF	TGCGCCAGCAGCTTGGAGGCCTGGACTAGCGGGCAAGAGACCCAGTACTTC
12	TRBV6-5	TRBJ1-1	NA	few	CASSLWGAEAFF	TGTGCCAGCAGTCTCTGGGGGGCTGAAGCTTTCTTT
13	TRBV2	TRBJ1-6	NA	NA	CASSEGGNSPLHF	TGTGCCAGCAGTGAGGGGGGTAATTCACCCCTCCACTTT
12	TRBV30	TRBJ2-7	NA	few	CAWSSSSYEQYF	TGTGCCTGGAGTTCTAGCTCCTACGAGCAGTACTTC
15	TRBV5-6	TRBJ2-2	TRBD1	NA	CASRGQGANTGELFF	TGTGCCAGCAGAGGACAGGGCGCGAACACCGGGGAGCTGTTTTTT
14	TRBV19	TRBJ1-3	NA	few	CASKESSSGNTIYF	TGTGCCAGTAAAGAGTCGAGCTCTGGAAACACCATATATTTT
13	TRBV7-3	TRBJ2-3	NA	NA	CATAVQGTDTQYF	TGTGCCACTGCGGTCCAGGGCACAGATACGCAGTATTTT
13	TRBV29-1	TRBJ2-1	TRBD2	NA	CSVRAGGRDEQFF	TGCAGCGTGCGCGCGGGGGGAAGGGATGAGCAGTTCTTC
12	TRBV29-1	TRBJ2-1	NA	few	CSVRGNHNEQFF	TGCAGCGTTCGTGGTAACCACAATGAGCAGTTCTTC